The 7 T cell receptor beta chains given below trace back to one sample, sequenced in a study of cytomegalovirus exposure and HLA in healthy donors. The PCR contained 60 Vbeta and 13 Jbeta primers. Using immunoSEQ multiplex PCR, the repertoire was profiled, and TCRdb retains in-frame clones only, with some absent. Among more than 110,000 clones listed, about 80% were seen once. Sample: PBMCs. Receptors originate from a male donor in good health and CMV-seronegative.

V is TRBV27 and J is TRBJ2-7, with D possibly being TRBD2 (6 bases). This CDR3 comprises 13 residues. The V and J ends lost 2 bases and 6 bases respectively, with 11 bases between them. Per the germline V gene, CDR1 is MNHEY and CDR2 is SMNVEV (reference sequence). The CDR3 is CASSLRRGSEQYF. In DNA, the CDR3 is TGTGCCAGCAGTTTAAGGAGGGGTAGCGAGCAGTACTTC.

The chain joins TRBV29-1 to TRBJ2-7; TRBD1 aligns across 10 bases. Germline V gene sequence: CDR1 SQVTM, CDR2 ANQGSEA. This CDR3 is 17 amino acids long. Trimming took 1 base from V and 2 from J; bases not matched to a gene: 11. CDR3 protein: CSVEVIPGTGDPYEQYF. In nucleotides, the CDR3 is TGCAGCGTTGAAGTTATTCCCGGGACAGGGGACCCCTACGAGCAGTACTTC.

V gene TRBV7-2 combines with J gene TRBJ2-1; 9 positions agree with TRBD2. CDR1 and CDR2 (germline): SGHTA, FQGNSA. This CDR3 comprises 16 residues. The J segment lost 4 bases and the V segment lost 3 bases, leaving 7 bases of the junction unmatched. Here the CDR3 reads CASSLRERGAYNEQFF. The CDR3 bases are TGTGCCAGCAGCTTGCGGGAGCGGGGGGCTTACAATGAGCAGTTCTTC. Based on the CDR3 plus reference TRBV7-2 and TRBJ2-1, the full variable domain is GAGVSQSPSNKVTEKGKDVELRCDPISGHTALYWYRQSLGQGLEFLIYFQGNSAPDKSGLPSDRFSAERTGGSVSTLTIQRTQQEDSAVYLCASSLRERGAYNEQFFGPGTRLTVL.

The chain links TRBV5-1 to TRBJ2-1; TRBD2 matches 10 bases. Germline V gene data show CDR1 as SGHRS and CDR2 as YFSETQ. After removal of 3 bases from V and 7 bases from J, the junction contained 10 bases not matched to a gene. The CDR3 has 16 residues. The CDR3 region has the DNA TGCGCCAGCAGCTCGCTGGGCAGCGGGGGGGCAAATGAGCAGTTCTTC. It is translated as CASSSLGSGGANEQFF.

The chain links TRBV18 to TRBJ1-1, with D tentatively TRBD1 (5 bases). This CDR3 has 13 residues. Trimming pared 6 bases from V and 1 base from J, leaving 9 bases between. CDR1 and CDR2 from the germline V gene are KGHSH and LQKENI. The CDR3 bases are TGTGCCAGCTCGTACCAGGGGAACACTGAAGCTTTCTTT. Its protein product is CASSYQGNTEAFF.

This clone was detected only once. The chain combines TRBV6-6 with TRBJ2-4, with D uncertain. This CDR3 is 15 amino acids long. The V gene lost 0 bases and the J gene lost 3 bases, with 9 bases spanning the gap. Germline loops: CDR1 MNHNY, CDR2 SVGAGI (reference sequence). This chain's CDR3 is CASSYSGSGKNIQYF. Here the CDR3 DNA reads TGTGCCAGCAGTTACTCCGGGTCGGGCAAAAACATTCAGTACTTC.

The chain couples TRBV6-6 to TRBJ1-2, with 7 bases identical to TRBD1. The V gene end was trimmed by 0 bases and the J gene end by 4 bases; junction bases not matched to a gene: 8. The CDR3 is made up of 16 amino acids. Germline CDR1 reads MNHNY; CDR2 reads SVGAGI (reference sequence). CDR3 sequence (DNA): TGTGCCAGCAGTTACTCACAGGGGAACAATGGCTATGGCTACACCTTC. Translation gives CASSYSQGNNGYGYTF.